This is a list of T cell receptor beta chains from one sample in a study of tumor T cells in aggressive B-cell lymphoma. The protocol was immunoSEQ multiplex PCR, while the TCRdb copy is restricted to in-frame clones and leaves out a portion. The data contain 2,500 to 3,000 clones, about 89% of them singletons. Sequencing was performed on tumor tissue. These TCRs come from an adult with diffuse large B cell lymphoma. CDR3s include the opening cysteine and the closing phenylalanine or tryptophan. The D gene is left open where the match is weak. Clone size, where shown, is once, few, many, or a class for clones that have expanded.

TGTGCCAGCAGCGCGGACATGCAAGAGACCCAGTACTTC	CASSADMQETQYF	TRBV9	TRBJ2-5	-	-
TGCGCCAGCAGCCAACCCGGACAGGGACACTACGAGCAGTACTTC	CASSQPGQGHYEQYF	TRBV4-1	TRBJ2-7	TRBD1	-
TGTGCCAGCAGCGTAGAGCCAGGAAACGCCTACGAGCAGTACTTC	CASSVEPGNAYEQYF	TRBV9	TRBJ2-7	-	-
TGTGCCAGTAGTCTGCCGGGTAGCGGGGGGGCCTTGGGGCAGTTCTTC	CASSLPGSGGALGQFF	TRBV19	TRBJ2-1	TRBD2	once
TGTGCCAGCTCGCCGCTTCATGGGGTCCAGCGGGGGAAGAAAGGGGATACGCAGTATTTT	CASSPLHGVQRGKKGDTQYF	TRBV18	TRBJ2-3	TRBD2	once
TGTGCCAGCAGTTTACCGAGACTAGCGGGGGGAGGGACCCAGTACTTC	CASSLPRLAGGGTQYF	TRBV28	TRBJ2-5	TRBD2	once
TGTGCCAGCAGTTACGGGACACAGCACCACTATGGCTACACCTTC	CASSYGTQHHYGYTF	TRBV6-5	TRBJ1-2	-	-
TGTGCCGCCGGTTGGGGGGAAGAGACCCAGTACTTC	CAAGWGEETQYF	TRBV19	TRBJ2-5	-	-
TGTGCCAGCAGTTACTCGGACAGACTAAACACCGGGGAGCTGTTTTTT	CASSYSDRLNTGELFF	TRBV6-5	TRBJ2-2	-	-
TGTGCCAGCAGCTTAGGGCTAGCGGATAATGAGCAGTTCTTC	CASSLGLADNEQFF	TRBV7-9	TRBJ2-1	TRBD2	-
TGTGCCAGCAGCCGATCACTGCTTGGCTACACCTTC	CASSRSLLGYTF	TRBV5-6	TRBJ1-2	-	-
TGTGCCAGCAGTTTATCTAGCGGGGGTATCGGGGAGCTGTTTTTT	CASSLSSGGIGELFF	TRBV27	TRBJ2-2	TRBD2	-
TGTGCCAGCAGCCCCCTGGATACGCAGTATTTT	CASSPLDTQYF	TRBV16	TRBJ2-3	-	once
TGTGCCAGCAGTAGGAACAGCAGACAAGAGACCCAGTACTTC	CASSRNSRQETQYF	TRBV2	TRBJ2-5	-	-
TGTGCCAGCTCACCCGGGACACCGAGCTCTGGGGCCAACGTCCTGACTTTC	CASSPGTPSSGANVLTF	TRBV18	TRBJ2-6	-	-
TGTGCCAGCAGCTTCAGGACAGGGTCCTACAATGAGCAGTTCTTC	CASSFRTGSYNEQFF	TRBV7-2	TRBJ2-1	TRBD1	-
TGTGCCAGCAGGGAGAGACGGTTCTCTGGGGCCAACGTCCTGACTTTC	CASRERRFSGANVLTF	TRBV2	TRBJ2-6	-	-
TGTGCCAGCAGCCAAGTTTCAGGGTGGAACTATGGCTACACCTTC	CASSQVSGWNYGYTF	TRBV14	TRBJ1-2	-	-
TGTGCCAGCAGCCATGGGACAATCGGCACTGAAGCTTTCTTT	CASSHGTIGTEAFF	TRBV28	TRBJ1-1	-	-
TGTGCCAGCAGTTTAAACCCCGGACAGCCCTCCCTCTATGGCTACACCTTC	CASSLNPGQPSLYGYTF	TRBV27	TRBJ1-2	-	-
TGTGCCAGTAGTGAATCCTCACAGGGTATCACAGATACGCAGTATTTT	CASSESSQGITDTQYF	TRBV19	TRBJ2-3	-	-
TGTGCCAGCACCCTGAATGGTCCGGCTGGAAACACCATATATTTT	CASTLNGPAGNTIYF	TRBV7-6	TRBJ1-3	-	-
TGTGCCAGTAGTATGACCGGGTCGGGAGTCTATGGCTACACCTTC	CASSMTGSGVYGYTF	TRBV19	TRBJ1-2	-	-
TGTGCCAGCTCACCACTCGGACAGGGGATGAACACTGAAGCTTTCTTT	CASSPLGQGMNTEAFF	TRBV18	TRBJ1-1	TRBD1	-
TGTGCCAGCAGTCGACAGGGGCCCAACTATGGCTACACCTTC	CASSRQGPNYGYTF	TRBV28	TRBJ1-2	TRBD1	-
TGTGCCAGCAGTGGACCCTCTAGGGGGGCCAACGTCCTGACTTTC	CASSGPSRGANVLTF	TRBV6-1	TRBJ2-6	-	-
TGTGCCAGCAGACCGGGACAGGTGGTCTACGAGCAGTACTTC	CASRPGQVVYEQYF	TRBV27	TRBJ2-7	TRBD1	-
TGTGCCCCCCGGGACAGGATGAACACTGAAGCTTTCTTT	CAPRDRMNTEAFF	TRBV27	TRBJ1-1	TRBD1	-
TGTGCCAGTAGTATTAGGCAGGGGACTAACTATGGCTACACCTTC	CASSIRQGTNYGYTF	TRBV19	TRBJ1-2	-	once
TGTGCCAGCAGTCCGTCTACACTCGACAACAACCATGGCTACACCTTC	CASSPSTLDNNHGYTF	TRBV28	TRBJ1-2	-	-